This TCR beta chain was captured in a study of early T cells in non-severe SARS-CoV-2 infection. Across the study: Chains from this unsorted whole-blood bulk RNA could not be paired. Study results and caveats: CD4 and private specificities were missed by VDJdb matching, which favored anti-spike CD8 responses.

In regard to this clonotype: Its target is unknown. A junction boundary mismatches the germline segment, possibly from a read error.

Individual cDNA molecules received unique molecular identifiers during library preparation. One entry per CDR3 protein, called by TCRdb with MiXCR from the 5' RACE reads. This sample has tens of thousands of distinct CDR3 sequences, with roughly 16% found just once. The germline V gene has CDR1 SGHRS and CDR2 YFSETQ. The CDR3 length is 13 residues. This clonotype was sampled from an adult who was a healthcare worker with PCR-confirmed SARS-CoV-2 infection or an uninfected control (not recorded which). The sample consisted of whole blood, taken at baseline. The genes are TRBV5-1 and TRBJ1-2, with TRBD1 identical over 9 bases. The CDR3 DNA sequence: TGCGCCGGCAGTGCGGGACAGGGATATGGCTACACCTTC. Amino acid sequence: CAGSAGQGYGYTF.